Shown below are 24 T cell receptor beta chains from a single sample sequenced in a study of T cell responses to AZD1222 COVID-19 vaccine. Generated by immunoSEQ multiplex PCR, the TCRdb table keeps only in-frame clones and is missing some. The sample includes 100,000 or so clones, about 80% seen only once; the top ten take 5%. This specimen consisted of peripheral blood, obtained on day 0 of AZD1222 vaccination. The receptors shown here come from an adult in good health.

V gene TRBV7-9 combines with J gene TRBJ1-1, with TRBD1 as a possible D gene (5 bases). This CDR3 spans 16 amino acids. The germline V gene encodes CDR1 SEHNR and CDR2 FQNEAQ (reference sequence). V lost 5 bases and J 0 bases, leaving 16 bases between the germline ends. CDR3 sequence: CASSLLGTVMNTEAFF. The CDR3 nucleotides are TGTGCCAGCAGCCTACTTGGGACGGTGATGAACACTGAAGCTTTCTTT. Filled out from reference TRBV7-9 and TRBJ1-1, the complete variable domain reads DTGVSQNPRHKITKRGQNVTFRCDPISEHNRLYWYRQTLGQGPEFLTYFQNEAQLEKSRLLSDRFSAERPKGSFSTLEIQRTEQGDSAMYLCASSLLGTVMNTEAFFGQGTRLTVV.

This sequence joins TRBV7-3 and TRBJ2-6; 7 positions match TRBD2. V shed 5 bases, J shed 1 base, and the junction held 2 bases outside the gene matches. Germline values: CDR1 SGHTA, CDR2 FQGTGA. The CDR3 has 15 amino acids. The CDR3 loop reads CASSPGGSGANVLTF. The DNA of the CDR3 is TGTGCCAGCAGCCCCGGGGGGTCTGGGGCCAACGTCCTGACTTTC.

The chain joins TRBV12-3 or TRBV12-4 to TRBJ1-2; D unresolved. V shed 10 bases and J shed 5 bases, with 17 bases lying between them. The CDR3 spans 13 residues. The CDR3 sequence: CATHHAVGYGYTF. Here the CDR3 DNA reads TGTGCCACTCATCACGCCGTAGGTTATGGCTACACCTTC.

This chain uses TRBV24-1 with TRBJ1-1; D is uncertain. The CDR3 runs 15 residues. The germline V and J ends were trimmed by 0 bases and 1 base, with 8 bases remaining between them. CDR1 is KGHDR and CDR2 is SFDVKD in the germline V gene. The CDR3 sequence: CATSDLPARNTEAFF. The CDR3 bases are TGTGCCACCAGTGATTTGCCCGCTCGGAACACTGAAGCTTTCTTT.

J is TRBJ1-2 and V is TRBV9, with 9 bases identical to TRBD1. The CDR3 runs 14 residues. Germline CDR1 reads SGDLS; CDR2 reads YYNGEE. The ends lost 3 bases at V and 5 bases at J; junction bases unmatched: 5. For the CDR3, the DNA is TGTGCCAGCAGCGCCGGGACAGGGAAATATGGCTACACCTTC. Translated: CASSAGTGKYGYTF.

This chain joins TRBV3-1 (or the pseudogene TRBV3-2) and TRBJ2-3; the match to TRBD1 covers 11 bases. This CDR3 region has 18 residues. The germline CDR1 and CDR2 sequences are LGHDT and YNNKEL (reference sequence). V lost 0 bases to trimming and J lost 2 bases; unmatched junction nucleotides: 7. The CDR3 bases are TGTGCCAGCAGCCAAGATCGGACAGGGGGCTCCTCCACAGATACGCAGTATTTT. It encodes CASSQDRTGGSSTDTQYF.

The CDR3 loop reads CASSQGRGAGETQYF. In nucleotides, the CDR3 is TGTGCCAGCAGCCAGGGGCGGGGGGCTGGAGAGACCCAGTACTTC. This chain connects TRBV7-2 to TRBJ2-5; 8 nucleotides align to TRBD2. The CDR3 runs 15 residues. From germline, CDR1 is SGHTA and CDR2 FQGNSA. V was pared by 5 bases and J by 4 bases, with 9 bases of the junction left unmatched.

The genes are TRBV18 and TRBJ1-2; D unclear. Trimming took off 2 bases at V and 6 bases at J, with 7 bases between the two ends. The CDR3 contains 12 residues. Germline CDR1 and CDR2: KGHSH and LQKENI. The CDR3 region is CASSPNRDGYTF. CDR3 in DNA: TGTGCCAGCTCACCAAATCGTGATGGCTACACCTTC.

This chain uses TRBV5-6 with TRBJ1-1, with D possibly being TRBD1 (5 bases). Germline V gene lookup returns CDR1 SGHDT and CDR2 YYEEEE. The germline V and J ends were trimmed by 2 bases and 4 bases, with 12 bases remaining between them. CDR3 size: 14 residues. The CDR3 protein is CASSFLGRATEAFF. DNA for the CDR3: TGTGCCAGCAGCTTTTTGGGGCGGGCCACTGAAGCTTTCTTT.

This chain uses TRBV7-2 with TRBJ2-7, with D possibly TRBD1 on 6 matching bases. CDR3 length: 16 amino acids. CDR1 is SGHTA, CDR2 FQGNSA, per germline. The V and J ends lost 5 bases and 1 base respectively, with 18 bases between them. CDR3 DNA: TGTGCCAGCAGCCAGGGGACGGGCTTTGGGTCCTACGAGCAGTACTTC. Translating it yields CASSQGTGFGSYEQYF.

The rearrangement links TRBV20-1 to TRBJ1-5; no definite D call. The V end lost 3 bases, the J end lost 0 bases, and 18 bases lay between the germline ends. The V gene's germline CDR1 is DFQATT and CDR2 SNEGSKA (reference sequence). CDR3 length: 17 amino acids. CDR3 loop: CSASPGRQDHSNQPQHF. The CDR3 coding sequence is TGCAGTGCTAGTCCGGGCAGGCAGGACCATAGCAATCAGCCCCAGCATTTT.

The chain carries TRBV9 and TRBJ1-6, with TRBD1 identical over 9 bases. The trim removed 4 bases at V and 8 bases at J, leaving 7 bases unmatched. This CDR3 contains 15 residues. Germline V lookup: CDR1 SGDLS, CDR2 YYNGEE. This chain's CDR3 is CASSPSGTGYSPLHF. The CDR3 bases are TGTGCCAGCAGCCCATCCGGGACAGGGTATTCACCCCTCCACTTT.

V and J are TRBV2 and TRBJ1-4; TRBD1 agrees at 7 bases. The CDR3 runs to 14 residues. V gave up 7 bases and J gave up 8 bases; unmatched junction bases: 10. Germline CDR1 SNHLY, CDR2 FYNNEI. The CDR3 sequence is CASNLDREGEKLFF. As DNA, the CDR3 is TGTGCCAGCAACCTAGACAGGGAGGGGGAAAAACTGTTTTTT.

This clone was counted between two and nine times. The chain couples TRBV19 to TRBJ1-1; 10 nucleotides line up with TRBD1. Germline V lookup: CDR1 LNHDA, CDR2 SQIVND (reference sequence). CDR3 length equals 21 residues. J gave up 5 bases and V 0 bases, and 21 bases lay outside the gene matches. The CDR3 region has the DNA TGTGCCAGTAGTATAGATAGGTGGTTCCGGGACAGGGGAAGGGGGAGGACTGAAGCTTTCTTT. The encoded protein is CASSIDRWFRDRGRGRTEAFF.

This clone was recorded once. The gene calls are TRBV15 and TRBJ1-1, with 12 nucleotides matching TRBD1. The CDR3 consists of 16 residues. The germline V gene has CDR1 LNHNV and CDR2 YYDKDF (reference sequence). The trim removed 0 bases at V and 8 bases at J, leaving 7 bases unmatched. CDR3 sequence reads: CATSREMAGTGGEAFF. CDR3 in DNA: TGTGCCACCAGCAGAGAGATGGCTGGGACAGGGGGCGAAGCTTTCTTT.

J is TRBJ1-6 and V is TRBV6-2 or TRBV6-3; weak D call: TRBD1 (5 bases). The V and J ends lost 6 bases and 7 bases respectively, with 25 bases between them. The CDR3 consists of 18 residues. Germline CDR1 reads MNHEY; CDR2 reads SVGEGT. The CDR3 reads CASSDPPGIGGSNSPLHF. CDR3 DNA sequence: TGTGCCAGCAGCGACCCTCCGGGGATCGGGGGAAGCAATTCACCCCTCCACTTT.

CDR3 amino acids: CASSTDYTGTDTQYF. The CDR3 bases are TGTGCCAGCAGTACGGACTATACGGGCACAGATACGCAGTATTTT. The V call is TRBV6-2 or TRBV6-3, the J call TRBJ2-3, with TRBD2 as a possible D gene (6 bases). V lost 5 bases and J 1 base, leaving 13 bases between the germline ends. This CDR3 spans 15 amino acids. Germline loops: CDR1 MNHEY, CDR2 SVGEGT.

V usage is TRBV5-1 and J usage is TRBJ2-7; 7 bases are a match to TRBD2. The length of the CDR3 is 14 residues. Germline loops: CDR1 SGHRS, CDR2 YFSETQ. The ends lost 3 bases at V and 4 bases at J; junction bases unmatched: 7. CDR3 in amino acids: CASSSSGAQYEQYF. The CDR3 nucleotides are TGCGCCAGCAGCTCGAGCGGGGCTCAATACGAGCAGTACTTC. Looking up the rest from reference TRBV5-1 and TRBJ2-7 gives the full variable domain: KAGVTQTPRYLIKTRGQQVTLSCSPISGHRSVSWYQQTPGQGLQFLFEYFSETQRNKGNFPGRFSGRQFSNSRSEMNVSTLELGDSALYLCASSSSGAQYEQYFGPGTRLTVT.

The genes are TRBV29-1 and TRBJ1-2, with D perhaps matching TRBD1 (6 bases). This CDR3 region has 13 residues. Between the trimmed V and J ends, which lost 6 bases and 6 bases, there was a span of 17 bases. Germline assignment: CDR1 SQVTM and CDR2 ANQGSEA. The CDR3 reads CSVRDTGEHGYTF. CDR3 nucleotide sequence: TGCAGCGTGCGGGACACAGGAGAGCATGGCTACACCTTC. Full variable domain (rest looked up from reference TRBV29-1 and TRBJ1-2): SAVISQKPSRDICQRGTSLTIQCQVDSQVTMMFWYRQQPGQSLTLIATANQGSEATYESGFVIDKFPISRPNLTFSTLTVSNMSPEDSSIYLCSVRDTGEHGYTFGSGTRLTVV.

The V and J genes are TRBV19 and TRBJ2-7; TRBD1 might be the D (6 bases). V was trimmed by 1 base and J by 3 bases, leaving 7 bases between them. Germline V gene lookup returns CDR1 LNHDA and CDR2 SQIVND (reference sequence). This CDR3 has 13 residues. The CDR3 nucleotides read TGTGCCAGTAGTATAGTAGGGGGCTACGAGCAGTACTTC. Its translation is CASSIVGGYEQYF.

The V gene is TRBV12-3 or TRBV12-4, the J gene TRBJ1-2; D remains ambiguous. The V and J ends lost 5 bases and 0 bases respectively, with 7 bases between them. The CDR3 totals 13 residues. This chain's CDR3 is CASSPQPNYGYTF. CDR3 in DNA: TGTGCCAGCAGTCCTCAGCCTAACTATGGCTACACCTTC.

The chain is built from TRBV27 and TRBJ2-1; 10 nucleotides align to TRBD1. V shed 6 bases, J shed 7 bases, and the junction held 3 bases outside the gene matches. The CDR3 totals 13 residues. Germline CDR1 and CDR2: MNHEY and SMNVEV (reference sequence). The CDR3 nucleotides read TGTGCCAGCAGCCGGGACAGGGGAAATGAGCAGTTCTTC. Residues: CASSRDRGNEQFF.

This chain uses TRBV18 with TRBJ2-7; possibly TRBD1 for D (6 bases). This CDR3 contains 15 residues. Germline lookup yields CDR1 KGHSH and CDR2 LQKENI. The V and J ends lost 8 bases and 4 bases respectively, with 21 bases between them. CDR3 sequence reads: CASAPNHRERYEQYF. For the CDR3, the DNA is TGTGCCAGCGCGCCCAATCACAGGGAAAGGTACGAGCAGTACTTC. The full variable domain, with the rest looked up from reference TRBV18 and TRBJ2-7, is NAGVMQNPRHLVRRRGQEARLRCSPMKGHSHVYWYRQLPEEGLKFMVYLQKENIIDESGMPKERFSAEFPKEGPSILRIQQVVRGDSAAYFCASAPNHRERYEQYFGPGTRLTVT.

This chain connects TRBV3-1 (or the pseudogene TRBV3-2) to TRBJ1-4, with D possibly TRBD1 on 5 matching bases. The germline CDR1 and CDR2 sequences are LGHDT and YNNKEL (reference sequence). The ends were cut back, 3 bases at V and 0 bases at J, with 14 bases in the middle. CDR3 size: 17 residues. For the CDR3, the DNA is TGTGCCAGCAGCCAGACGTGGGTGGGGGCAACTAATGAAAAACTGTTTTTT. Translated: CASSQTWVGATNEKLFF.